The sequence of this T cell receptor beta chain was determined in a study of cytomegalovirus exposure and HLA in healthy donors. TCRdb's table, derived via immunoSEQ multiplex PCR, lists solely in-frame clones and lacks some. The sample holds about 170,000 clones, approximately 87% seen once. CDR3 length: 16 residues. Losses at the gene ends were 1 base for V and 0 bases for J; bases not matched to a gene: 1. Germline CDR1 and CDR2: MGHRA and YSYEKL. This clonotype originated in a woman under 40 in good health and CMV-seronegative. What was sequenced was PBMCs. The chain recombines TRBV4-1 with TRBJ2-5; TRBD2 agrees at 11 bases. The DNA for the CDR3 is TGCGCCAGCAGCCAAGGGACTAGCGGGTACCAAGAGACCCAGTACTTC. It yields the protein CASSQGTSGYQETQYF.